The source of this T cell receptor (beta chain) is a study of OX40 agonist ivuxolimab in advanced cancers. About the study: At 82.7% male, the cohort had a mean age of around 56 years, ranging from roughly 20 to 85. One patient with hepatocellular carcinoma and two with cutaneous melanoma, three in all, had partial responses.

Findings and limits, study-wide: It was not determined which antigens were specifically recognized by the peripheral T cells that had undergone clonal expansion. CD4+ and CD8+ blood T cells expanded clonally by week 6 at 0.1 to 3.0 mg/kg.

A note on this clone: Its antigen is as yet unknown.

The ends were cut back, 3 bases at V and 6 bases at J, with 6 bases in the middle. Germline V lookup: CDR1 SEHNR, CDR2 FQNEAQ (reference sequence). The CDR3 has 12 amino acids. Method: immunoSEQ multiplex PCR; TCRdb's copy keeps in-frame clones and lacks some. The sample records around 29,000 clones, about four fifths being singletons. This sample comprised CD4+ or CD8+ T cells sorted from blood, obtained in a trial of the OX40 agonist ivuxolimab. This sequence originates from an adult with an advanced solid tumor such as melanoma, head and neck, liver or kidney cancer. The genes are TRBV7-9 and TRBJ1-5; weak D call: TRBD1 (5 bases). The CDR3 protein is CASSLGTQPQHF. CDR3 DNA: TGTGCCAGCAGCTTGGGGACTCAGCCCCAGCATTTT. Drawing the rest from reference TRBV7-9 and TRBJ1-5, the complete variable domain is DTGVSQNPRHKITKRGQNVTFRCDPISEHNRLYWYRQTLGQGPEFLTYFQNEAQLEKSRLLSDRFSAERPKGSFSTLEIQRTEQGDSAMYLCASSLGTQPQHFGDGTRLSIL.